This entry lists 16 T cell receptor beta chains sequenced from one sample in a study of blood T cell repertoires in COVID-19. Sequencing used immunoSEQ multiplex PCR; TCRdb keeps in-frame clones, though not all of them. The profile shows 150,000 or so clones, about 83% of them singletons. The sample comprised PBMCs or T cells enriched from blood (not recorded which). All receptors derive from a woman in her forties or fifties in a cohort exposed to, infected with or recovered from COVID-19 (not recorded which).

The genes are TRBV6-1 and TRBJ1-2; TRBD1 matches at 10 bases. Trimming took 2 bases from V and 4 from J; bases not matched to a gene: 4. The CDR3 is 15 residues long. Germline CDR1 is MNHNS and CDR2 is SASEGT. CDR3 region: CASSERTGGTYGYTF. The CDR3 DNA reads TGTGCCAGCAGTGAAAGGACAGGGGGTACCTATGGCTACACCTTC.

This chain uses TRBV6-5 with TRBJ1-2, with D unclear. The germline V and J ends were trimmed by 7 bases and 7 bases, with 19 bases remaining between them. This CDR3 is 14 amino acids long. Germline V gene lookup returns CDR1 MNHEY and CDR2 SVGAGI. The CDR3 sequence: CASTFSLAGGGYTF. As DNA, the CDR3 is TGTGCCAGCACTTTTTCCCTTGCGGGAGGTGGCTACACCTTC.

CDR3: CAWSARTVNTEAFF. CDR3 nucleotides: TGTGCCTGGAGTGCCCGGACAGTGAACACTGAAGCTTTCTTT. The rearrangement uses TRBV30 and TRBJ1-1; TRBD1 is a possible D gene (6 bases). Per germline, CDR1 GTSNPN and CDR2 SVGIG (reference sequence). CDR3 length: 14 residues. V lost 1 base and J 0 bases, leaving 9 bases between the germline ends.

This chain uses TRBV7-2 with TRBJ1-2, with TRBD1 matching over 7 bases. The CDR3 contains 15 residues. Germline V gene data show CDR1 as SGHTA and CDR2 as FQGNSA. Losses at the gene ends were 1 base for V and 3 bases for J; bases not matched to a gene: 5. CDR3 region: CASSLEPGQHYGYTF. CDR3 in DNA: TGTGCCAGCAGCTTAGAACCGGGACAGCACTATGGCTACACCTTC.

The rearrangement uses TRBV19 and TRBJ2-5, with TRBD2 as a possible D gene (5 bases). The germline CDR1 and CDR2 sequences are LNHDA and SQIVND (reference sequence). V gave up 10 bases and J gave up 6 bases, with 24 bases separating them. The length of the CDR3 is 15 residues. The CDR3, as DNA: TGTGCCACCGGATCGGGCGGACTTCCTGGACAGACCCAGTACTTC. This encodes CATGSGGLPGQTQYF.

This chain joins TRBV6-5 and TRBJ2-7; TRBD1 matches 9 bases. The ends lost 11 bases at V and 0 bases at J; junction bases unmatched: 8. Germline V gene sequence: CDR1 MNHEY, CDR2 SVGAGI. The CDR3 length is 14 residues. The chain's CDR3 is CAGGGQGTSYEQYF. In DNA, the CDR3 is TGTGCCGGAGGTGGACAGGGGACCTCCTACGAGCAGTACTTC.

Only a few counts were recorded for this clone. V usage is TRBV4-3 and J usage is TRBJ1-5; D is ambiguous. The CDR3 totals 14 residues. V shed 4 bases and J shed 0 bases, with 7 bases lying between them. The germline V gene has CDR1 LGHNA and CDR2 YSLEER. The CDR3 DNA follows: TGCGCCAGCAGCCCGGGATATAGCAATCAGCCCCAGCATTTT. Its translation is CASSPGYSNQPQHF.

The rearrangement joins TRBV27 to TRBJ2-7, with 7 bases fitting TRBD2. This CDR3 contains 15 residues. V dropped 7 bases and J dropped 1; count of bases not matched to a gene: 10. Germline V gene data show CDR1 as MNHEY and CDR2 as SMNVEV (reference sequence). In nucleotides, the CDR3 is TGTGCCAGCAATAGGAGAGCGGGGTCGTCCTACGAGCAGTACTTC. Translating gives CASNRRAGSSYEQYF.

J is TRBJ2-1 and V is TRBV30; 9 bases line up with TRBD1. The CDR3 runs 13 residues. Trimming removed 0 bases from V and 7 bases from J; junction bases left unmatched: 1. The germline CDR1 and CDR2 sequences are GTSNPN and SVGIG (reference sequence). CDR3 nucleotide sequence: TGTGCCTGGAGTGTAGACAGGGGGAATGAGCAGTTCTTC. It codes for CAWSVDRGNEQFF.

V is TRBV20-1 and J is TRBJ2-1, with TRBD2 matching over 10 bases. The CDR3 extends over 18 amino acids. In germline, CDR1 is DFQATT, CDR2 SNEGSKA (reference sequence). V was clipped by 3 bases and J by 8 bases; unmatched bases: 19. The CDR3 coding sequence is TGCAGTGCTAGTTTACGCCTAGCGGGAGTAGGTGTTGTCTATGAGCAGTTCTTC. Translated: CSASLRLAGVGVVYEQFF.

The chain recombines TRBV5-6 with TRBJ2-1; TRBD1 is a possible D gene (6 bases). Trimming removed 3 bases from V and 7 bases from J, with 20 bases in between. The CDR3 spans 16 residues. The germline V gene has CDR1 SGHDT and CDR2 YYEEEE. CDR3 coding DNA: TGTGCCAGCAGCTCGATTACAAAGACCCAGGGGAATGAGCAGTTCTTC. This codes for CASSSITKTQGNEQFF.

The chain couples TRBV5-8 to TRBJ1-1; no reliable D call. V shed 0 bases and J shed 0 bases, with 9 bases lying between them. This CDR3 region has 15 residues. Germline V gene data show CDR1 as SGHTS and CDR2 as YDEGEE. CDR3 coding DNA: TGTGCCAGCAGCTTGGCAGGTGCTGTGAACACTGAAGCTTTCTTT. This gives the protein CASSLAGAVNTEAFF.

The genes are TRBV28 and TRBJ1-6; D remains ambiguous. The CDR3 runs 17 residues. Trimming took 1 base from V and 0 from J, leaving 10 bases between them. CDR1 MDHEN and CDR2 SYDVKM come from the germline V gene. CDR3 loop: CASSLYGRSSYNSPLHF. The CDR3 coding sequence is TGTGCCAGCAGTTTATACGGGAGAAGCTCCTATAATTCACCCCTCCACTTT.

V gene TRBV2 combines with J gene TRBJ1-2, with D possibly being TRBD1 (6 bases). V was clipped by 8 bases and J by 0 bases, with 19 bases between them. This CDR3 region has 16 residues. CDR1 and CDR2 (germline): SNHLY, FYNNEI. The CDR3: CASWGPGTAANYGYTF. In DNA form, the CDR3 reads TGTGCCAGCTGGGGGCCGGGGACCGCGGCTAACTATGGCTACACCTTC.

The chain combines TRBV6-4 with TRBJ2-2; possibly TRBD1 for D (6 bases). Per germline, CDR1 MRHNA and CDR2 SNTAGT. Trimming took off 7 bases at V and 4 bases at J, with 16 bases between the two ends. CDR3 length equals 15 residues. In DNA form, the CDR3 reads TGTGCCAGCACAAAAGGGGGTCTCGGCACCGGGGAGCTGTTTTTT. The encoded protein is CASTKGGLGTGELFF.

The rearrangement joins TRBV11-2 to TRBJ2-1; 9 bases are a match to TRBD2. V dropped 0 bases and J dropped 6; count of bases not matched to a gene: 3. This CDR3 has 15 amino acids. Germline V gene data show CDR1 as SGHAT and CDR2 as FQNNGV. In DNA, the CDR3 is TGTGCCAGCAGCTTAGAGCGGGGGGGCCCCAATGAGCAGTTCTTC. Protein product: CASSLERGGPNEQFF.